This T cell receptor (beta chain) comes out of a study of shared clonotypes between healthy human individuals. About the research overall: Each donor contributed plates that comprised three CD4 naive, three CD4 memory, two CD8 naive and one CD8 memory.

The CDR3 consists of 16 residues. The germline CDR1 and CDR2 sequences are SNHLY and FYNNEI. Deletions cut 8 bases from V and 4 bases from J, with 23 bases between. Caucasian adults residing in Nashville, Tennessee made up all the donors. Study-wide results and caveats: The researchers took only blood, and tissue repertoires probably look different.

Using immunoSEQ multiplex PCR, the repertoire was profiled, and TCRdb retains in-frame clones only, with some absent. Of approximately 2,300,000 clones listed, 85% to 95% are singletons. To note about this clone: Its antigen is as yet unknown.

Input material: naive CD4+ T cells from PBMCs. Subset indicated: CD45RA+ positively selected. The TCR comes from a young man in good health. Some clones in this sample may be carry-over from other donors' samples. The gene calls are TRBV2 and TRBJ2-5; D is perhaps TRBD1 or TRBD2 (5 bases each). Here the CDR3 DNA reads TGTGCCAGCGGAAGACGACGTGGGGGAGAAGGAGAGACCCAGTACTTC. This encodes CASGRRRGGEGETQYF.